This T cell receptor beta chain was observed in a study of T cells after yellow fever vaccination. General observations from the study: Post-booster repertoires contained most primary-vaccination clones again (96% CD4, roughly 91% CD8). Some clonotypes, a small share, were shared between CD4 and CD8 compartments. Weaker overall, the secondary response nonetheless peaked faster (day 5 versus 15).

Germline V CDR1 and CDR2: MNHNY, SVGAGI (reference sequence). V dropped 8 bases and J dropped 8 bases, with 15 bases sitting between them. The CDR3 length is 12 residues. Universal primer sites and UMIs were introduced during 5'RACE template-switching synthesis of TCR cDNA. TCRdb redid the calling of the 5' RACE reads with MiXCR, one entry per CDR3 protein. The table shows approximately 510,000 distinct CDR3 sequences, with less than 25% occurring only once. This clonotype occurred once. What it binds is unknown. This chain connects TRBV6-6 to TRBJ1-2; perhaps TRBD1 as D (5 bases). This sequence originates from a young man who received the YFV17D yellow fever vaccine. The sequences come from PBMCs, collected 21 days after the first yellow fever vaccination. CDR3 sequence: CASARELRGYTF. Written as DNA, the CDR3 is TGTGCCAGCGCCAGGGAATTACGGGGCTACACCTTC.